This T cell receptor (beta chain) emerged from a study of blood T cell repertoires in COVID-19. Study details: There were acute and convalescent COVID-19 samples, and they came from the United States, Italy and Spain. Sample material is recorded as cDNA or gDNA derived from T cells, B-cell-depleted T cells, or PBMCs.

Trimming cost V 0 bases and J 6 bases; bases outside gene matches: 10. Germline V gene lookup returns CDR1 SEHNR and CDR2 FQNEAQ (reference sequence). This CDR3 has 16 residues. Per the authors' pipeline: Estimation of nucleated cell counts relied on the amplification of reference gene primers. TCRdb's table, derived via immunoSEQ multiplex PCR, lists solely in-frame clones and lacks some. The V and J calls and clone size come from that table; D and trimming were worked out from the DNA. The sample holds about 120,000 clones, about 86% seen once. Sequencing was performed on peripheral blood. This chain uses TRBV7-9 with TRBJ1-2; 7 bases align to TRBD1. The receptor was isolated from a man between 65 and 85 years old who had recovered from COVID-19. In nucleotides, the CDR3 is TGTGCCAGCAGCTTAGCGTCTATAGACAGGGTCGATGGCTACACCTTC. Protein sequence: CASSLASIDRVDGYTF.